Listed here are 3 T cell receptor beta chains from one sample, sequenced in a study of blood T cell repertoires in COVID-19. Sequencing used immunoSEQ multiplex PCR; TCRdb keeps in-frame clones, though not all of them. This sample has about 200,000 clones, with roughly 84% found just once. The sample comprised peripheral blood. These receptors were obtained from a human donor in a cohort sampled during active COVID-19.

V is TRBV2 and J is TRBJ2-7; TRBD2 agrees at 7 bases. V shed 8 bases and J 12 bases; nucleotides not matched to a gene: 10. This CDR3 region has 11 residues. Germline values: CDR1 SNHLY, CDR2 FYNNEI. In nucleotides, the CDR3 is TGTGCCAGCTACCGCGAGGCTAGCGGGTACTTC. Translating gives CASYREASGYF. Full variable domain (remainder filled in from reference TRBV2 and TRBJ2-7): EPEVTQTPSHQVTQMGQEVILRCVPISNHLYFYWYRQILGQKVEFLVSFYNNEISEKSEIFDDQFSVERPDGSNFTLKIRSTKLEDSAMYFCASYREASGYFGPGTRLTVT.

The CDR3 DNA reads TGCGCCAGCAGCTTGGGACAGGGGGCCTCCTACGAGCAGTACTTC. It specifies CASSLGQGASYEQYF. V is TRBV5-1 and J is TRBJ2-7; 10 bases are a match to TRBD1. This CDR3 region has 15 residues. Trimming removed 0 bases from V and 0 bases from J; junction bases left unmatched: 0. CDR1 and CDR2 from the germline V gene are SGHRS and YFSETQ.

The chain has TRBV28 and TRBJ1-2; D is undetermined. The CDR3 sequence is 12 residues long. Looked up from germline, CDR1 is MDHEN and CDR2 is SYDVKM. Trimming stripped 4 bases from V and 4 bases from J, with 7 bases between. CDR3 protein: CASSSTTYGYTF. In DNA, the CDR3 is TGTGCCAGCAGTTCCACAACCTATGGCTACACCTTC.